These 11 T cell receptor beta chains share one sample of origin, sequenced in a study of cytomegalovirus exposure and HLA in healthy donors (dated 2017 in TCRdb). Library preparation employed the immunoSEQ multiplex PCR assay. A mixture of 60 forward primers for TCR Vbeta segments and 13 reverse primers for TCR Jbeta segments was used in the multiplex PCR. What TCRdb holds here is the immuneACCESS table cut down to in-frame rearrangements. Part of the clones is not present; checked against another copy, under half of the missing clones reflect an unresolved V gene, and the others are unexplained. The sample's records list around 150,000 clones. The leading ten clones occupy 1% to 1.5% of the sample. Sequenced: PBMCs. These receptors all come from a woman in her sixties in good health and CMV-seronegative.

This sequence joins TRBV30 and TRBJ1-3; D might be TRBD1 (6 bases). The germline V gene encodes CDR1 GTSNPN and CDR2 SVGIG (reference sequence). Trimming left V 4 bases short and J 3 bases short, with 10 bases between. There are 13 residues in the CDR3. The CDR3 sequence is CAWMVRGGNTIYF. The CDR3 nucleotides are TGTGCCTGGATGGTCAGGGGTGGAAACACCATATATTTT. Combining the CDR3 with reference TRBV30 and TRBJ1-3 gives the whole variable domain SQTIHQWPATLVQPVGSPLSLECTVEGTSNPNLYWYRQAAGRGLQLLFYSVGIGQISSEVPQNLSASRPQDRQFILSSKKLLLSDSGFYLCAWMVRGGNTIYFGEGSWLTVV.

This rearrangement joins TRBV5-4 to TRBJ1-6; maybe TRBD1 (6 bases). The CDR3 consists of 16 residues. Germline-derived CDR1 and CDR2 are SGHNT and YYREEE (reference sequence). V lost 4 bases, J lost 13 bases, and 24 bases lay in between. The CDR3 coding sequence is TGTGCCAGCAGCCGCGCGGGGGGCGCCCCCCAGACCCCCCTCCACTTT. It is translated as CASSRAGGAPQTPLHF.

V usage is TRBV4-2 and J usage is TRBJ2-7; 9 bases map to TRBD1. The V and J ends lost 0 bases and 3 bases, in that order; junction bases with no gene match: 3. The CDR3 covers 15 residues. The V gene's germline CDR1 is LGHNA and CDR2 YNFKEQ. CDR3 bases: TGTGCCAGCAGCCAAGAAAGGACAGGGGTCTACGAGCAGTACTTC. This encodes CASSQERTGVYEQYF.

The chain couples TRBV5-1 to TRBJ1-2; weak D call: TRBD1 (5 bases). V lost 4 bases to trimming and J lost 8 bases, with 15 bases between them. In germline, CDR1 is SGHRS, CDR2 YFSETQ. The CDR3 spans 13 residues. CDR3 nucleotides: TGCGCCAGCAGCATCGACAGTTCGAACGGCTACACCTTC. Amino acid sequence: CASSIDSSNGYTF.

This sequence joins TRBV7-3 and TRBJ2-4, with TRBD2 matching 12 bases. This CDR3 contains 16 residues. The V gene's germline CDR1 is SGHTA and CDR2 FQGTGA. V gave up 5 bases and J gave up 5 bases; unmatched junction bases: 7. CDR3 loop: CASSLRLAGEENIQYF. The CDR3 nucleotides read TGTGCCAGCAGCCTTCGACTAGCGGGAGAGGAAAACATTCAGTACTTC.

This sequence joins TRBV7-2 and TRBJ1-5, with D possibly matching TRBD1 (6 bases). Germline V gene sequence: CDR1 SGHTA, CDR2 FQGNSA. V lost 1 base to trimming and J lost 7 bases, with 14 bases between them. The CDR3 consists of 15 residues. This chain's CDR3 is CASSLVWGPEQPQHF. The CDR3 DNA follows: TGTGCCAGCAGCTTAGTTTGGGGGCCGGAGCAGCCCCAGCATTTT.

This chain connects TRBV6-5 to TRBJ1-2; no firm D call. Germline CDR1 MNHEY, CDR2 SVGAGI. V was clipped by 2 bases and J by 8 bases, with 12 bases between them. This CDR3 spans 13 amino acids. CDR3 protein: CASSYKNAGGYTF. CDR3 in DNA: TGTGCCAGCAGTTACAAGAACGCGGGGGGCTACACCTTC.

The rearrangement joins TRBV30 to TRBJ1-5; 7 bases are a match to TRBD1. CDR1 is GTSNPN and CDR2 is SVGIG in the germline V gene (reference sequence). Trimming cost V 3 bases and J 3 bases; bases outside gene matches: 5. The CDR3 sequence is 14 residues long. The CDR3 region has the DNA TGTGCCTGGAGCGGGACAGCCTACAATCAGCCCCAGCATTTT. Its protein is CAWSGTAYNQPQHF.

This chain joins TRBV6-5 and TRBJ2-1; TRBD1 agrees at 7 bases. The CDR3 loop spans 11 amino acids. The germline CDR1 and CDR2 sequences are MNHEY and SVGAGI. With V trimmed by 6 bases and J by 13 bases, 6 bases remained unmatched. The CDR3 is CASRRDRHQFF. In DNA form, the CDR3 reads TGTGCCAGCAGAAGGGACAGACATCAGTTCTTC.

The rearrangement links TRBV6-5 to TRBJ1-3, with 7 bases fitting TRBD1. V lost 0 bases to trimming and J lost 5 bases; unmatched junction nucleotides: 4. The CDR3 sequence is 15 residues long. Germline lookup yields CDR1 MNHEY and CDR2 SVGAGI. CDR3 protein: CASSYSSRGRNTIYF. CDR3 bases: TGTGCCAGCAGTTACTCGAGCAGGGGGAGAAACACCATATATTTT.

The V call is TRBV19, the J call TRBJ1-1; perhaps TRBD1 as D (6 bases). The V and J ends lost 7 bases and 0 bases respectively, with 9 bases between them. This CDR3 has 13 residues. Germline-derived CDR1 and CDR2 are LNHDA and SQIVND (reference sequence). The CDR3 is CASKAGVNTEAFF. CDR3 bases: TGTGCCAGTAAAGCAGGGGTGAACACTGAAGCTTTCTTT.